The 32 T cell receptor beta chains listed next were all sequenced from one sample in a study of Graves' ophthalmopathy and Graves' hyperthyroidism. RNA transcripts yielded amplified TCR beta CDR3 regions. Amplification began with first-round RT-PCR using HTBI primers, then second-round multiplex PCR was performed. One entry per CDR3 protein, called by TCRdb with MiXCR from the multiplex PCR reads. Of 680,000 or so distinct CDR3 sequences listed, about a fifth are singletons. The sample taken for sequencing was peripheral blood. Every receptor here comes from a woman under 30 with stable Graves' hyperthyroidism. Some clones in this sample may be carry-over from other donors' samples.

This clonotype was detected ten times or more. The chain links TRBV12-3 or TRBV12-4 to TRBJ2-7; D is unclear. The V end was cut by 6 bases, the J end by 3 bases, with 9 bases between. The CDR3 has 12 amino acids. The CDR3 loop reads CASSQTRYEQYF. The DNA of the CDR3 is TGTGCCAGCAGCCAGACGCGCTACGAGCAGTACTTC.

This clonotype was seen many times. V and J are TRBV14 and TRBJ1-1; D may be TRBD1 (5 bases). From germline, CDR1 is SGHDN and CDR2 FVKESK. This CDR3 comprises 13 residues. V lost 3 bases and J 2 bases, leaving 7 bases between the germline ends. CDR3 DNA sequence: TGTGCCAGCAGCCAGACAGTTAACACTGAAGCTTTCTTT. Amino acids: CASSQTVNTEAFF. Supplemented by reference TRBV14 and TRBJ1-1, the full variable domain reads EAGVTQFPSHSVIEKGQTVTLRCDPISGHDNLYWYRRVMGKEIKFLLHFVKESKQDESGMPNNRFLAERTGGTYSTLKVQPAELEDSGVYFCASSQTVNTEAFFGQGTRLTVV.

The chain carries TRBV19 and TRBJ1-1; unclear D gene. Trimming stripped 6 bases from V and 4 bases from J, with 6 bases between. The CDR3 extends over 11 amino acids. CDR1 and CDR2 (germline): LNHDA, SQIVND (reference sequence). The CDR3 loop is CASSTATEAFF. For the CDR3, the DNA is TGTGCCAGTAGCACGGCCACTGAAGCTTTCTTT.

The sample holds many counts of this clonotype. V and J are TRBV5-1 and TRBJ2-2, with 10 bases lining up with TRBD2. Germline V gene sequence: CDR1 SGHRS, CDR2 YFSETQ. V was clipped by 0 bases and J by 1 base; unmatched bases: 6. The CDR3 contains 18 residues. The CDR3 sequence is CASSLGLAGELNTGELFF. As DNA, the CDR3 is TGCGCCAGCAGCTTGGGGCTAGCGGGGGAGCTGAACACCGGGGAGCTGTTTTTT.

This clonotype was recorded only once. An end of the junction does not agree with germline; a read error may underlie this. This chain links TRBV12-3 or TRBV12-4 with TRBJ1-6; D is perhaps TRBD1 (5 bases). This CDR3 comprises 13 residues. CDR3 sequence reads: CASSLKGNSPLHF. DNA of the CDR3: TGCGCCAGCAGTTTGAAGGGGAATTCACCCCTCCACTTT.

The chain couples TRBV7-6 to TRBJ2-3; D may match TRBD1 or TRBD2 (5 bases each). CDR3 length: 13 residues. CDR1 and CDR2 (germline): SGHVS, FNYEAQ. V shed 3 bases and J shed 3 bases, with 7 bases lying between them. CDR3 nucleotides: TGTGCCAGCAGCTTTGGGGGTACAGATACGCAGTATTTT. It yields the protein CASSFGGTDTQYF. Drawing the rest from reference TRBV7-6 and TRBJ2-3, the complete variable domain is GAGVSQSPRYKVTKRGQDVALRCDPISGHVSLYWYRQALGQGPEFLTYFNYEAQQDKSGLPNDRFSAERPEGSISTLTIQRTEQRDSAMYRCASSFGGTDTQYFGPGTRLTVL.

As DNA, the CDR3 is TGTGCCAGCAGCTTAACGGGGTTTACTGGCTACACCTTC. As protein: CASSLTGFTGYTF. The chain couples TRBV7-2 to TRBJ1-2; unclear D gene. V lost 2 bases to trimming and J lost 7 bases, with 11 bases between them. Germline V gene sequence: CDR1 SGHTA, CDR2 FQGNSA. This CDR3 has 13 residues.

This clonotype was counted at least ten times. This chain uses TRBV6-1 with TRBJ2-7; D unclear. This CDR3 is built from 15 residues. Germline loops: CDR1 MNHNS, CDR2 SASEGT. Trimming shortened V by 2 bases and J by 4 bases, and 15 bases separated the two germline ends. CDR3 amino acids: CASSELNGVRYEQYF. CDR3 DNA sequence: TGTGCCAGCAGTGAATTGAACGGAGTAAGGTACGAGCAGTACTTC.

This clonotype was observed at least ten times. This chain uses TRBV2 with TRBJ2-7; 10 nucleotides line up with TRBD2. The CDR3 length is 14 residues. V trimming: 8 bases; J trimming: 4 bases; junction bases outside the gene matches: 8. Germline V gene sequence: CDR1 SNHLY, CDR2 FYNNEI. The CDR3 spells CASGPLAGVYEQYF. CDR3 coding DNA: TGTGCCAGCGGACCGCTAGCGGGAGTTTACGAGCAGTACTTC.

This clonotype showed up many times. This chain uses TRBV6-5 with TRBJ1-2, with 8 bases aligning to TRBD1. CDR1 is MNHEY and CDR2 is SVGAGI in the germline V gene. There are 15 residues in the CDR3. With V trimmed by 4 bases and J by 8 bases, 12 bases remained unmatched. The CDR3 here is CASSSNSDRVYGYTF. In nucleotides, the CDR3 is TGTGCCAGCAGTTCCAATTCGGACAGGGTATACGGCTACACCTTC.

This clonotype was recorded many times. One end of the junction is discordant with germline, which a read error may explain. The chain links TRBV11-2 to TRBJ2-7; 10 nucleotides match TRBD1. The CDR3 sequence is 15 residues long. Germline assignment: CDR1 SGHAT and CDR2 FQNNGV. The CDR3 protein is CASSLGQGFSYEQYF. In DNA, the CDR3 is TGCGCCAGCAGCTTGGGACAGGGGTTCTCCTACGAGCAGTACTTC.

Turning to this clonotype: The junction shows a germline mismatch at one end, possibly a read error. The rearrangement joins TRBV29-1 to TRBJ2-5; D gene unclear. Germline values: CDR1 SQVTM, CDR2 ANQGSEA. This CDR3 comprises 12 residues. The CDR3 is CSVIIRQETRYF. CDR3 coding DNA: TGCAGCGTTATAATACGCCAAGAGACCCGGTACTTC.

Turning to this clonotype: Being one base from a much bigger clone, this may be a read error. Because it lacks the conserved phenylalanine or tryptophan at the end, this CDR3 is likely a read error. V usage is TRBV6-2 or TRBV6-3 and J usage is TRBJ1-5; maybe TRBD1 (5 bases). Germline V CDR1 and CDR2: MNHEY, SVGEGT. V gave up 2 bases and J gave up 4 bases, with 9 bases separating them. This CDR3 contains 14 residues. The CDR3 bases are TGTGCCAGCAGTTACCTGACAGCGAATCAGCCCCAGCATTCT. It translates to CASSYLTANQPQHS.

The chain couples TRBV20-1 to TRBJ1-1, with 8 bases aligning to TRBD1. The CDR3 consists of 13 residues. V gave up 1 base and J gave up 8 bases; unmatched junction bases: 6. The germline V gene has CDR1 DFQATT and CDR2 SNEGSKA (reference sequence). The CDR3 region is CSARGARGLEAFF. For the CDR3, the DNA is TGCAGTGCTAGAGGGGCCAGGGGGCTCGAAGCTTTCTTT.

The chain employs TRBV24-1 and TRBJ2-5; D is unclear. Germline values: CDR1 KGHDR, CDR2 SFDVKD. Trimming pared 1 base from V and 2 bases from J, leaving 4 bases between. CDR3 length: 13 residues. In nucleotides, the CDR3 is TGTGCCACCAGTGATTTTGGGCAAGAGACCCAGTACTTC. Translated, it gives CATSDFGQETQYF.

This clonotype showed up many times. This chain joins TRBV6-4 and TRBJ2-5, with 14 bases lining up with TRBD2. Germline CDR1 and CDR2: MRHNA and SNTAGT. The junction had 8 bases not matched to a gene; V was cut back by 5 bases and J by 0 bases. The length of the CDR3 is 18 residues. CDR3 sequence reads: CASSSGLAGGLYQETQYF. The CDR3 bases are TGTGCCAGCAGTAGCGGACTAGCGGGGGGACTGTACCAAGAGACCCAGTACTTC.

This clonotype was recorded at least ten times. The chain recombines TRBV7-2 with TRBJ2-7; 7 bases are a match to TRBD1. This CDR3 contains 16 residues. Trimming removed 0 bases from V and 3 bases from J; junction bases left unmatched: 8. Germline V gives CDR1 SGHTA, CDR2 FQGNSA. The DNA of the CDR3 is TGTGCCAGCAGCTTAGCGGTCGGACAGGCACGCTACGAGCAGTACTTC. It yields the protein CASSLAVGQARYEQYF.

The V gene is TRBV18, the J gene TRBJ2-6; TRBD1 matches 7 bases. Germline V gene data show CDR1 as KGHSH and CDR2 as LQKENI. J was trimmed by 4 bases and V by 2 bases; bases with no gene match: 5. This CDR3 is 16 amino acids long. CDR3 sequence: CASSPEGAFGANVLTF. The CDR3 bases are TGTGCCAGCTCACCAGAGGGGGCGTTCGGGGCCAACGTCCTGACTTTC.

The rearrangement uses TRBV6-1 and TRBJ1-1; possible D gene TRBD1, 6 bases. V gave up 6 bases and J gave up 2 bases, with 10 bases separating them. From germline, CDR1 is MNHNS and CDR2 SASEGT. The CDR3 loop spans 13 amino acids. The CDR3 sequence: CASRLGHNTEAFF. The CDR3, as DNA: TGTGCCAGCAGACTGGGACACAACACTGAAGCTTTCTTT.

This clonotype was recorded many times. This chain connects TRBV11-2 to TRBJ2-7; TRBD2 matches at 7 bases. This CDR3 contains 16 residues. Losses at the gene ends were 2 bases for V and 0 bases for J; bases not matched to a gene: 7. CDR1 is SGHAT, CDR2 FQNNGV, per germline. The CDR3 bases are TGTGCCAGCAGCTTAATGGGAGTAGCGGGCTCCTACGAGCAGTACTTC. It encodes CASSLMGVAGSYEQYF.

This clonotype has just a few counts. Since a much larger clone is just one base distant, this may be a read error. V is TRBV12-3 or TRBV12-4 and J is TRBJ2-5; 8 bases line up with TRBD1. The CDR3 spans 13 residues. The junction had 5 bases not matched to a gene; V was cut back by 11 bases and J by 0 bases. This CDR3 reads CAATRGHQETQYF. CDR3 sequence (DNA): TGTGCCGCCACCAGGGGGCACCAAGAGACCCAGTACTTC.

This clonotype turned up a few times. CDR3 in DNA: TGTGCCACCAGTGATCGGGGGCCTAGCGGGAGAGTTGACGAGCAGTACTTC. This encodes CATSDRGPSGRVDEQYF. The rearrangement joins TRBV24-1 to TRBJ2-7; 10 bases are shared with TRBD2. V shed 3 bases and J 5 bases; nucleotides not matched to a gene: 12. Germline lookup yields CDR1 KGHDR and CDR2 SFDVKD. The CDR3 extends over 17 amino acids.

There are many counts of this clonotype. CDR3 coding DNA: TGTGCCAGCAGCCAAGGGGCCGGCCTTACTCAGCCCCAGCATTTT. Translation gives CASSQGAGLTQPQHF. The V and J genes are TRBV16 and TRBJ1-5; possible D gene TRBD1, 5 bases. Germline CDR1 is KGHSY and CDR2 is FQNENV. The CDR3 extends over 15 amino acids. The V end lost 2 bases, the J end lost 6 bases, and 14 bases lay between the germline ends. Looking up the rest from reference TRBV16 and TRBJ1-5 gives the full variable domain: GEEVAQTPKHLVRGEGQKAKLYCAPIKGHSYVFWYQQVLKNEFKFLISFQNENVFDETGMPKERFSAKCLPNSPCSLEIQATKLEDSAVYFCASSQGAGLTQPQHFGDGTRLSIL.

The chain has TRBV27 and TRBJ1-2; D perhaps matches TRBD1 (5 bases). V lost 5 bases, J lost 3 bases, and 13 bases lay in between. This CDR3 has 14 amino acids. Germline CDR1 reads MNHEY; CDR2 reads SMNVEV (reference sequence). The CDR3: CASSPILGHYGYTF. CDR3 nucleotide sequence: TGTGCCAGCAGTCCCATTTTGGGACACTATGGCTACACCTTC.

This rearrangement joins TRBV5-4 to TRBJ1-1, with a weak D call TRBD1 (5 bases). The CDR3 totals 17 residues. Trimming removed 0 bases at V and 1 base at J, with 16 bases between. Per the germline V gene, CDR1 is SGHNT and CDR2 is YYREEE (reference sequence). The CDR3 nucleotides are TGTGCCAGCAGCTTGGGGTCAGGGATTTTTTCGAACACTGAAGCTTTCTTT. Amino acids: CASSLGSGIFSNTEAFF.

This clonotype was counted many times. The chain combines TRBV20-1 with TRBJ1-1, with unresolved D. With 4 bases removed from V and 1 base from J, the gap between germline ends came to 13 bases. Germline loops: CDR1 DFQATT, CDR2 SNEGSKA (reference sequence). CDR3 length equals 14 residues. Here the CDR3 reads CSAKTRAWNTEAFF. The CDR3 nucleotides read TGCAGTGCTAAGACAAGGGCTTGGAACACTGAAGCTTTCTTT.

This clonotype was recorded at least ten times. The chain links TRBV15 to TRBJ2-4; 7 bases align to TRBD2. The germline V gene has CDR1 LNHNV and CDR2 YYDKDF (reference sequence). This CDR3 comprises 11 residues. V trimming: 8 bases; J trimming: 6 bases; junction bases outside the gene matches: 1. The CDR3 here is CATGRGNIQYF. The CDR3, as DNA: TGTGCCACCGGGAGGGGAAACATTCAGTACTTC. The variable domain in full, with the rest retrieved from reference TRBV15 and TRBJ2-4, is DAMVIQNPRYQVTQFGKPVTLSCSQTLNHNVMYWYQQKSSQAPKLLFHYYDKDFNNEADTPDNFQSRRPNTSFCFLDIRSPGLGDTAMYLCATGRGNIQYFGAGTRLSVL.

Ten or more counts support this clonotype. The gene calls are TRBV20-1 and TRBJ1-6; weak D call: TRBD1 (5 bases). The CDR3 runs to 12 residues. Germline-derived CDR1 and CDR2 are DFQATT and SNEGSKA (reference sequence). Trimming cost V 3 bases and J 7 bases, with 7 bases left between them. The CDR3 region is CSASDRNSPLHF. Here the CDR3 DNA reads TGCAGTGCTAGTGACAGAAATTCACCCCTCCACTTT.

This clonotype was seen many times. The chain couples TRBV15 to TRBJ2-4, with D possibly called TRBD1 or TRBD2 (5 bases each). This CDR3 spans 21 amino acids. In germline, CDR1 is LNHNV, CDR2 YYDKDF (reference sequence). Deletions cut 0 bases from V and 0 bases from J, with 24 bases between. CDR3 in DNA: TGTGCCACCAGCAGAGATATCGGGCAGGGCGAAACTAGGTTAGCCAAAAACATTCAGTACTTC. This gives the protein CATSRDIGQGETRLAKNIQYF.

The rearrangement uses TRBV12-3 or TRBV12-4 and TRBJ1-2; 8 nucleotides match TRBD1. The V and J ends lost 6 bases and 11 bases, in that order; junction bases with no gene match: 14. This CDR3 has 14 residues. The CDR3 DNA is TGTGCCAGCAGGCGAATCGACAGGGGTGAGAGGTACACCTTC. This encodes CASRRIDRGERYTF.

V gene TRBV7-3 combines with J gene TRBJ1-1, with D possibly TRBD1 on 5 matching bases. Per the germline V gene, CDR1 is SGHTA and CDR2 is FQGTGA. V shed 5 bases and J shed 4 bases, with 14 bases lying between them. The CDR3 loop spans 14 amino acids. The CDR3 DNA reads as TGTGCCAGCAGCCCCGACAGATCGAGCACTGAAGCTTTCTTT. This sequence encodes CASSPDRSSTEAFF.

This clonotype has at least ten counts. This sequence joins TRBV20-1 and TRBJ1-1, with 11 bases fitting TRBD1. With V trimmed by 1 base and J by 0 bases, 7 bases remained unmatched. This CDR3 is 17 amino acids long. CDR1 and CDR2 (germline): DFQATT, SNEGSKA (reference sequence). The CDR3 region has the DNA TGCAGTGCTAGAGCCTACCGGGACAGGGGGGTGAACACTGAAGCTTTCTTT. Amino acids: CSARAYRDRGVNTEAFF.